The 7 T cell receptor beta chains presented below share a single source sample, sequenced in a study of a mutant IDH1 vaccine in newly diagnosed glioma. Sample time point: week 35, safety follow-up. Doses comprised 300 ug of mutant IDH1 20-mer peptide each, plus topical imiquimod. No antigens are known for them. Here immunoSEQ multiplex PCR was the method, and the copy in TCRdb shows in-frame clones only, minus some. This repertoire shows roughly 54,000 clones, roughly 84% found once; its top ten account for approximately 4%. The source material was PBMCs, sampled from a glioma patient whose treatment included an IDH1 peptide vaccine. These receptors all come from a woman in her late teens or twenties with glioma.

The gene calls are TRBV10-3 and TRBJ1-5, with 10 bases identical to TRBD1. The V and J ends lost 2 bases and 3 bases, in that order; junction bases with no gene match: 1. CDR1 and CDR2 from the germline V gene are ENHRY and SYGVKD. CDR3 length: 15 amino acids. CDR3 sequence: CAISEGQGDNQPQHF. The CDR3 DNA follows: TGTGCCATCAGTGAGGGACAGGGGGACAATCAGCCCCAGCATTTT.

The chain recombines TRBV19 with TRBJ1-3; 7 nucleotides align to TRBD1. Germline V gives CDR1 LNHDA, CDR2 SQIVND (reference sequence). Unmatched junction bases numbered 8, after V lost 4 bases and J lost 8 bases. The CDR3 has 14 residues. CDR3 nucleotide sequence: TGTGCCAGTAGTAAACCATACAGGGGTCACACCATATATTTT. Translating it yields CASSKPYRGHTIYF.

The chain links TRBV11-2 to TRBJ2-5; D is unresolved. V lost 6 bases and J lost 1, with 9 bases in between. Germline V lookup: CDR1 SGHAT, CDR2 FQNNGV. The CDR3 runs 13 residues. The CDR3 DNA follows: TGTGCCAGCAGGGTCAATGTCCAAGAGACCCAGTACTTC. Translating it yields CASRVNVQETQYF.

V gene TRBV7-9 combines with J gene TRBJ2-5, with 9 bases lining up with TRBD2. Germline CDR1 and CDR2: SEHNR and FQNEAQ (reference sequence). This CDR3 has 14 residues. V gave up 5 bases and J gave up 5 bases; unmatched junction bases: 6. CDR3 sequence: CASSGSSGVETQYF. The CDR3 DNA follows: TGTGCCAGCAGCGGGTCTAGCGGGGTGGAGACCCAGTACTTC.

The CDR3 protein is CASSLWLAGNEQFF. CDR3 DNA: TGTGCCAGCAGCTTGTGGCTAGCGGGCAATGAGCAGTTCTTC. This chain uses TRBV7-6 with TRBJ2-1; 8 nucleotides agree with TRBD2. V gave up 3 bases and J gave up 6 bases; unmatched junction bases: 4. CDR3 size: 14 residues. CDR1 is SGHVS, CDR2 FNYEAQ, per germline.

This chain connects TRBV30 to TRBJ2-2; 7 bases fit TRBD1. V dropped 4 bases and J dropped 7; count of bases not matched to a gene: 6. Germline V gene sequence: CDR1 GTSNPN, CDR2 SVGIG (reference sequence). The CDR3 extends over 13 amino acids. CDR3 protein: CAWTRGLSGELFF. The CDR3 region has the DNA TGTGCCTGGACGAGGGGGCTTAGCGGGGAGCTGTTTTTT.

The V and J genes are TRBV10-3 and TRBJ1-1, with D tentatively TRBD1 (5 bases). CDR3 length equals 14 residues. Germline CDR1 reads ENHRY; CDR2 reads SYGVKD. V was pared by 6 bases and J by 1 base, with 12 bases between. The CDR3 nucleotides are TGTGCCATCAGGGGGACGAGGGGGAACACTGAAGCTTTCTTT. Amino acids: CAIRGTRGNTEAFF.